What follows is one TCR beta chain and its context. The CDR3 runs 16 residues. V was pared by 0 bases and J by 4 bases, with 7 bases of the junction left unmatched. CDR1 is LGHNA, CDR2 YNFKEQ, per germline. The data were taken from a study of T and B cells in COVID-19 patients. Multiplex PCR with BIOMED2 TRB-A/B primer pools amplified TRB rearrangements. TCRdb used MiXCR to reprocess the multiplex PCR reads, holding one entry per CDR3 protein. The sample holds under 8,000 distinct CDR3 sequences; roughly 28% are singletons and the top ten take 8.5% to 14%. Each TRB amplification used roughly 230-550 ng of genomic DNA from blood.

The sequence was collected from a human donor with active COVID-19. This chain connects TRBV4-2 to TRBJ2-7, with 9 bases identical to TRBD1. Sequencing was done on a sample of blood. CDR3 in amino acids: CASSQDRGTGWYEQYF. As DNA, the CDR3 is TGTGCCAGCAGCCAAGATAGGGGGACAGGGTGGTACGAGCAGTACTTC.